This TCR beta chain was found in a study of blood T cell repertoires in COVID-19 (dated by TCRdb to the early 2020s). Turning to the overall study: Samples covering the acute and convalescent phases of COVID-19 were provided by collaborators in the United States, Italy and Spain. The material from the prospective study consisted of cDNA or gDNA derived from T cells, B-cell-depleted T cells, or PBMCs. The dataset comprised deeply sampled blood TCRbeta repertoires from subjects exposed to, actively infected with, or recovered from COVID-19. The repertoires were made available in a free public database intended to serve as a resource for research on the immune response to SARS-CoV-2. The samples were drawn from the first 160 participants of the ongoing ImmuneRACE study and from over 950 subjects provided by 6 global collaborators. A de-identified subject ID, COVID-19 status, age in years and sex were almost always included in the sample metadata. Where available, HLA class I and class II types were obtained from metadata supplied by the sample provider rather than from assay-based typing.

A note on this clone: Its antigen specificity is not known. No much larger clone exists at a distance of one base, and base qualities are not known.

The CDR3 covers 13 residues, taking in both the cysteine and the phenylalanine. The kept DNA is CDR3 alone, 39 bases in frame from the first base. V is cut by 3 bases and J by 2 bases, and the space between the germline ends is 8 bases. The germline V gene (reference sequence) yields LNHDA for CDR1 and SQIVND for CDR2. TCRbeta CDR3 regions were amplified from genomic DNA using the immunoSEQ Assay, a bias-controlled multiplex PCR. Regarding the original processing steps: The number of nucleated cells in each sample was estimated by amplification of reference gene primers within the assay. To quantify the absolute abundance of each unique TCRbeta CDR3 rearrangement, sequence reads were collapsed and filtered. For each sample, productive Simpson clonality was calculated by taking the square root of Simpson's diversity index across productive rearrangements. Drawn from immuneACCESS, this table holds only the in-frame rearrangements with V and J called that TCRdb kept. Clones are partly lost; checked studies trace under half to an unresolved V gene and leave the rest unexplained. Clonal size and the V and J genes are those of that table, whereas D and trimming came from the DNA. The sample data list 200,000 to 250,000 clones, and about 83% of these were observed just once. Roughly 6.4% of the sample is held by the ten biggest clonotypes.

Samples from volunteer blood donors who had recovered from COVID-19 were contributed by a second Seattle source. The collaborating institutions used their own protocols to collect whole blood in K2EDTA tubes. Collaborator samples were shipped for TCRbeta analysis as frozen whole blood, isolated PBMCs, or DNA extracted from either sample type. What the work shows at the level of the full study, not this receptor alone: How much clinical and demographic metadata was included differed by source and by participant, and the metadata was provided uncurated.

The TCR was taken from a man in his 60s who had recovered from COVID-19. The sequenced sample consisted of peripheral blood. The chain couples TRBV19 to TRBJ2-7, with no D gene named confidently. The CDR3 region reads CASSITSTYEQYF. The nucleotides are TGTGCCAGTAGTATTACAAGTACCTACGAGCAGTACTTC.